Listed below are T cell receptor beta chains from one sample, sequenced in a study of control samples from healthy donors and cancer patients. Data came from immunoSEQ multiplex PCR; TCRdb stores just in-frame clones and leaves some out. The sample lists around 250,000 clones, approximately 80% seen once, with approximately 12% in the top ten. The sequencing input was PBMCs. These receptors were taken from an older woman with lung cancer. CDR3s include the opening cysteine and the closing phenylalanine or tryptophan. D genes are given only for firm matches. Expanded clones get a size class; other rows say once, few or many, or leave the size out.

J gene: TRBJ2-2; V gene: TRBV28; D gene: TRBD2; clone size: NA; CDR3 protein: CASGTQREITGELFF; CDR3 DNA: TGTGCCAGCGGGACCCAGCGGGAGATCACCGGGGAGCTGTTTTTT
J gene: TRBJ2-3; V gene: TRBV11-2; D gene: TRBD2; clone size: NA; CDR3 protein: CASSMGTTSGAIDTQYF; CDR3 DNA: TGTGCCAGCAGCATGGGCACGACTAGCGGAGCGATAGATACGCAGTATTTT
J gene: TRBJ1-2; V gene: TRBV9; D gene: NA; clone size: NA; CDR3 protein: CASSVEPGRGYTF; CDR3 DNA: TGTGCCAGCAGCGTAGAGCCAGGGCGTGGCTACACCTTC
J gene: TRBJ2-3; V gene: TRBV15; D gene: NA; clone size: few; CDR3 protein: CATSRSRGADTDTQYF; CDR3 DNA: TGTGCCACCAGCAGATCCCGGGGGGCCGACACAGATACGCAGTATTTT
J gene: TRBJ1-5; V gene: TRBV30; D gene: NA; clone size: NA; CDR3 protein: CAWSGGLGNQPQHF; CDR3 DNA: TGTGCCTGGAGCGGGGGGCTGGGCAATCAGCCCCAGCATTTT
J gene: TRBJ2-7; V gene: TRBV20-1; D gene: NA; clone size: NA; CDR3 protein: CSASRFGTGFRREQYF; CDR3 DNA: TGCAGTGCTAGTAGATTCGGGACTGGCTTTCGTCGCGAGCAGTACTTC
J gene: TRBJ1-3; V gene: TRBV5-1; D gene: TRBD1; clone size: NA; CDR3 protein: CASSFWGQAASGNTIYF; CDR3 DNA: TGCGCCAGCAGCTTCTGGGGACAGGCGGCCTCTGGAAACACCATATATTTT
J gene: TRBJ1-5; V gene: TRBV9; D gene: NA; clone size: NA; CDR3 protein: CASSVQGDSNQPQHF; CDR3 DNA: TGTGCCAGCAGCGTCCAAGGGGATAGCAATCAGCCCCAGCATTTT
J gene: TRBJ2-4; V gene: TRBV18; D gene: NA; clone size: NA; CDR3 protein: CASSPQAGTVLNIQYF; CDR3 DNA: TGTGCCAGCTCACCACAAGCGGGGACAGTACTAAACATTCAGTACTTC
J gene: TRBJ1-1; V gene: TRBV27; D gene: NA; clone size: NA; CDR3 protein: CASSLQGNTEAFF; CDR3 DNA: TGTGCCAGCAGTTTACAGGGGAACACTGAAGCTTTCTTT
J gene: TRBJ2-5; V gene: TRBV9; D gene: NA; clone size: NA; CDR3 protein: CASSGWGGPQETQYF; CDR3 DNA: TGTGCCAGCAGCGGATGGGGGGGGCCCCAAGAGACCCAGTACTTC